This T cell receptor beta chain was captured by sequencing in a study of T cells in Graves' hyperthyroidism and ophthalmopathy (dated by TCRdb to the late 2010s). Concerning the study at large: Peripheral blood was sampled at the time of initial diagnosis, prior to any treatment. The paper describes TCR Vbeta CDR3 sequencing of 135 peripheral blood samples, made up of some 42 ophthalmopathy patients, roughly 75 hyperthyroidism patients and roughly 17 progressor patients. A discovery cohort of fewer than 110 patients, about 44 with Graves' ophthalmopathy and 57 with stable Graves' hyperthyroidism, was used to find distinguishing TCR V-J signatures. An independent validation cohort of around 19 hyperthyroidism patients and some 15 patients who later progressed to ophthalmopathy tested prospective prediction of ophthalmopathy. In about 6 Graves' hyperthyroidism patients, the study also compared T-cell repertoires from thyroid tissue with T-cell repertoires from blood. The 90 or so discovery patients were randomly split 7:3 into training and test sets. Following sampling, methimazole starting at 30 mg daily was given to hyperthyroidism patients, and high-dose intravenous methylprednisolone was given to ophthalmopathy patients. Points the paper makes about the study in general: In validation, the model predicted progression to ophthalmopathy a median of around 6.5 months before onset, with over 60% sensitivity and roughly 72% specificity. Most expanded thyroid clonotypes (frequency above 0.001) were also found in blood, which suggests that blood repertoires may mirror thyroid immune responses. A model built on a 13 V-J signature distinguished ophthalmopathy from stable hyperthyroidism, reaching roughly 88% sensitivity and about 81% specificity in cross-validation and 80%/75% in testing. No statistical method was used to fix the sample size in advance, and group allocation was not hidden from the investigators.

The TCR beta CDR3 regions were amplified from the RNA transcripts. A first-round RT-PCR of the TCR CDR3 used the HTBI primer set with the Qiagen OneStep RT-PCR kit. A second multiplex PCR round built the libraries, followed by size selection and purification. The libraries were sequenced on an Illumina HiSeq2000 using paired-end 100 bp reads. In the original analysis: SOAPnuke was used to process the raw data, removing reads that contained adapters or uncalled bases, had a mean Phred below 15, or lacked an exact match to the constant primer or identifier. COPE v1.2.5 was used to merge high-quality paired reads, and clonotypes were defined as unique nucleotide sequences. Clonotypes were aligned to IMGT TRBV, TRBD and TRBJ reference segments using MiTCR v1.1. Analysis was restricted to V-J combinations with a frequency above 0.0001, which covered approximately 99% of repertoires. The TCS score was defined as the ratio of F50 (clonal expansion) to E x V (chaos), calculated using BLOSUM62-based TCRdist between CDR3 peptides within each V-J. Welch's t-statistics and random forest reduced just over 500 V-J features to 13, which were used in a naive Bayes classifier (R e1071). TCRdb reworked the public reads: Q25 trimming with fastp, MiXCR clone assembly, productive beta chains retained. A single entry per CDR3 protein holds the most common genes and DNA from its merged rows. The V and J calls and clone size are TCRdb's, not the authors'. In this sample the table shows about 380,000 distinct CDR3 sequences, 15% to 20% of which occur a single time. The top ten clones comprise about 38% of the sample.

In the ophthalmopathy patients, disease was moderately to severely active, with a Clinical Activity Score of 3 or more, a NOSPECS grade of 4 or more, and a duration of less than 3 months. Exclusion was applied to patients with uncontrolled infections, other autoimmune diseases, pregnancy or lactation. Diagnoses were established on the basis of clinical symptoms, serum thyroxine and TRAb, thyroid ultrasound, and orbital computed tomography. PBMCs were isolated from about 9.1 ml of fresh peripheral blood by Ficoll-Paque density gradient centrifugation. Total RNA was extracted using Trizol reagent, and RNA quality was assessed on an Agilent 2100 Bioanalyzer. A word on this clonotype: Its antigen is still unknown. There are no base qualities to consult, and no much larger clone falls within one base.

The receptor was isolated from a man between 18 and 29 years old with Graves' ophthalmopathy. Specimen: blood.

Read as DNA, the sequence is TGTGCCAGCAGCTCCGGGGGCGGGGGTGCCACAGATACGCAGTATTTT. The translation is CASSSGGGGATDTQYF. The V and J genes are TRBV7-2 and TRBJ2-3; a weak D assignment points to TRBD2 (7 bases agree). From its cysteine to its phenylalanine, the CDR3 spans 16 amino acids. Just CDR3 DNA is preserved here, 48 bases in frame from base 1. The germline V gene provides CDR1 SGHTA and CDR2 FQGNSA. V lost 4 bases and J lost 2 bases; the stretch between them is 16 bases long.